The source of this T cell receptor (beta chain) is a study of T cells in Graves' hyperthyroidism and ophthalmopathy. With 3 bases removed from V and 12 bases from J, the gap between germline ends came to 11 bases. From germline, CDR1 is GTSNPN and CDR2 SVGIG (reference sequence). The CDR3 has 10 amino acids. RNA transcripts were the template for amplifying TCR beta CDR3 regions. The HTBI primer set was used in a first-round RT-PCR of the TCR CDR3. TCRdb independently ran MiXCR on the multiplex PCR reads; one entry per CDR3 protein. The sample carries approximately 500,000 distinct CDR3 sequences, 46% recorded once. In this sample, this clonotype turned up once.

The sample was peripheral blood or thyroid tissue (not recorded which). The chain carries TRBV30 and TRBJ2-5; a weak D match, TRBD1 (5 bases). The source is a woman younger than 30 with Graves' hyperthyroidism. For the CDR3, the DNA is TGTGCCTGGAGCCGGACAAGAGAGTACTTC. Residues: CAWSRTREYF.